This T cell receptor beta chain is from a study of cytomegalovirus exposure and HLA in healthy donors. General observations from the study: Associated with HLA alleles at 0.05 false discovery rate in a later analysis were over 15,000 TCR beta sequences.

Germline V lookup: CDR1 MGHRA, CDR2 YSYEKL. This CDR3 comprises 17 residues. Trimming took 0 bases from V and 13 from J; bases not matched to a gene: 14. PCR used 60 Vbeta primers and 13 Jbeta primers. Using immunoSEQ multiplex PCR, the repertoire was profiled, and TCRdb retains in-frame clones only, with some absent. Of 150,000 to 200,000 clones in the sample, 84% were seen once. With regard to this clone: Its antigen is as yet unknown.

This chain links TRBV4-1 with TRBJ2-1, with 11 bases aligning to TRBD2. The sample comprised PBMCs. The TCR originated in a boy younger than 18 in good health and CMV-seronegative. The CDR3 spells CASSQDWRGLAALGQFF. Here the CDR3 DNA reads TGCGCCAGCAGCCAAGATTGGCGGGGACTAGCGGCCCTCGGCCAGTTCTTC.